One and the same sample provided the 24 T cell receptor beta chains below, sequenced in a study of beta chain features in type 1 diabetes. The isolated RNA, all of it, was reverse transcribed, so expressed TCRB transcripts were what got sequenced. This table comes from immunoSEQ multiplex PCR, and its TCRdb copy is limited to in-frame clones, with some not included. The sample lists some 150,000 clones; around 10% were seen once. Sequencing was done on a sample of central memory CD4+ T cells from blood. The receptors were sampled from a man aged 18 to 35 in good health.

The sample holds a few counts of this clone. The chain employs TRBV18 and TRBJ1-3; 7 bases align to TRBD1. Germline values: CDR1 KGHSH, CDR2 LQKENI. This CDR3 is 14 amino acids long. Trimming cost V 3 bases and J 2 bases; bases outside gene matches: 1. The DNA of the CDR3 is TGTGCCAGCTCACCTGGACAGGCTGGAAACACCATATATTTT. Amino acid sequence: CASSPGQAGNTIYF.

This chain links TRBV5-1 with TRBJ2-1; 7 bases align to TRBD2. This CDR3 has 15 residues. Germline CDR1 is SGHRS and CDR2 is YFSETQ. J lost 6 bases, V lost 0 bases, and 6 bases had no gene match. The CDR3 loop is CASSLGAGAANEQFF. CDR3 nucleotides: TGCGCCAGCAGCTTGGGCGCGGGAGCAGCCAATGAGCAGTTCTTC.

This clone came up a few times. The genes are TRBV7-2 and TRBJ2-2; D perhaps matches TRBD2 (5 bases). Trimming left V 2 bases short and J 8 bases short, with 12 bases between. This CDR3 has 14 residues. Germline CDR1 and CDR2: SGHTA and FQGNSA. In DNA, the CDR3 is TGTGCCAGCAGCTTACAACTAGTACCAGGGGAGCTGTTTTTT. Protein product: CASSLQLVPGELFF.

This chain uses TRBV6-1 with TRBJ2-3, with D perhaps being TRBD1 or TRBD2 (5 bases each). CDR1 and CDR2 (germline): MNHNS, SASEGT. V was pared by 3 bases and J by 0 bases, with 10 bases between. The CDR3 covers 15 residues. CDR3 region: CASSEPGRSTDTQYF. CDR3 coding DNA: TGTGCCAGCAGTGAGCCGGGGCGGAGCACAGATACGCAGTATTTT.

V gene TRBV29-1 combines with J gene TRBJ2-7; 9 nucleotides match TRBD2. The trim removed 6 bases at V and 0 bases at J, leaving 6 bases unmatched. The CDR3 sequence is 14 residues long. Germline V CDR1 and CDR2: SQVTM, ANQGSEA. The CDR3 sequence: CSVAGGSSSYEQYF. DNA of the CDR3: TGCAGCGTCGCGGGGGGGTCGAGCTCCTACGAGCAGTACTTC.

The rearrangement uses TRBV4-3 and TRBJ1-2, with D possibly being TRBD1 (6 bases). The CDR3 loop spans 16 amino acids. Deletions cut 0 bases from V and 5 bases from J, with 16 bases between. Germline V gene sequence: CDR1 LGHNA, CDR2 YSLEER. CDR3 protein: CASSQEGGQGIYGYTF. Written as DNA, the CDR3 is TGCGCCAGCAGCCAAGAGGGTGGCCAGGGGATTTATGGCTACACCTTC.

V usage is TRBV18 and J usage is TRBJ2-1; D may be TRBD2 (5 bases). The length of the CDR3 is 14 residues. The V end lost 1 base, the J end lost 3 bases, and 7 bases lay between the germline ends. Germline CDR1 KGHSH, CDR2 LQKENI. CDR3 region: CASSPLSGYNEQFF. The CDR3 DNA reads as TGTGCCAGCTCACCACTGAGCGGCTACAATGAGCAGTTCTTC.

In this sample, this clone turned up many times. The V gene is TRBV7-2, the J gene TRBJ2-6, with 14 bases fitting TRBD2. The CDR3 is 17 residues long. V shed 4 bases, J shed 2 bases, and the junction held 1 base outside the gene matches. Germline V gene sequence: CDR1 SGHTA, CDR2 FQGNSA. The CDR3 is CASSWTSGRPGANVLTF. The CDR3 coding sequence is TGTGCCAGCAGCTGGACTAGCGGGAGGCCTGGGGCCAACGTCCTGACTTTC.

In this sample, this clone turned up a few times. The J gene is TRBJ2-6, the V gene TRBV7-9, with D possibly matching TRBD1 (6 bases). CDR3 length equals 18 residues. Trimming left V 4 bases short and J 0 bases short, with 16 bases between. Germline CDR1 and CDR2: SEHNR and FQNEAQ (reference sequence). The CDR3 DNA reads as TGTGCCAGCAGCTCCGACAGGCCTAGGGGCTCTGGGGCCAACGTCCTGACTTTC. Translating gives CASSSDRPRGSGANVLTF.

V usage is TRBV7-3 and J usage is TRBJ1-6, with 7 bases identical to TRBD1. Per the germline V gene, CDR1 is SGHTA and CDR2 is FQGTGA. The CDR3 consists of 14 residues. V gave up 5 bases and J gave up 9 bases; unmatched junction bases: 7. CDR3 residues: CASSLGQFPSPLHF. DNA for the CDR3: TGTGCCAGCAGCCTGGGACAGTTCCCTTCACCCCTCCACTTT.

The chain combines TRBV27 with TRBJ1-2; TRBD1 aligns across 8 bases. Germline assignment: CDR1 MNHEY and CDR2 SMNVEV (reference sequence). The CDR3 contains 14 residues. V shed 3 bases, J shed 4 bases, and the junction held 4 bases outside the gene matches. CDR3 sequence reads: CASSFLGQGYGYTF. Here the CDR3 DNA reads TGTGCCAGCAGTTTCCTCGGACAGGGCTATGGCTACACCTTC.

A few counts support this clone. CDR3 amino acids: CASSFRTGQETQYF. The CDR3 DNA reads as TGTGCCAGCAGCTTTCGGACAGGCCAAGAGACCCAGTACTTC. V usage is TRBV7-2 and J usage is TRBJ2-5; 7 bases line up with TRBD1. Per the germline V gene, CDR1 is SGHTA and CDR2 is FQGNSA. The junction had 2 bases not matched to a gene; V was cut back by 3 bases and J by 1 base. The CDR3 is made up of 14 amino acids.

V is TRBV9 and J is TRBJ1-2; TRBD1 might be the D (5 bases). Germline CDR1 and CDR2: SGDLS and YYNGEE. Trimming took 3 bases from V and 2 from J, leaving 23 bases between them. The CDR3 length is 18 residues. The CDR3 nucleotides are TGTGCCAGCAGCGCAGACGGCAGGGCAGGGAGCCAAAACTATGGCTACACCTTC. Translating gives CASSADGRAGSQNYGYTF.

J is TRBJ2-3 and V is TRBV9; D is perhaps TRBD1 or TRBD2 (7 bases each). The CDR3 sequence is 17 residues long. The germline V gene encodes CDR1 SGDLS and CDR2 YYNGEE. The germline V and J ends were trimmed by 2 bases and 1 base, with 17 bases remaining between them. CDR3 region: CASSVSRGGLGTDTQYF. The CDR3 DNA reads TGTGCCAGCAGCGTGAGCAGGGGGGGTCTCGGCACAGATACGCAGTATTTT.

This clone was counted only a few times. The J gene is TRBJ2-3, the V gene TRBV28; the D gene is possibly TRBD1 (6 bases). The germline V gene encodes CDR1 MDHEN and CDR2 SYDVKM. Trimming pared 7 bases from V and 2 bases from J, leaving 10 bases between. This CDR3 has 13 amino acids. DNA for the CDR3: TGTGCCAGCATGGACAGTAACACAGATACGCAGTATTTT. Its protein is CASMDSNTDTQYF.

This clone appeared a few times. The rearrangement links TRBV5-4 to TRBJ2-6; possibly TRBD1 for D (5 bases). This CDR3 contains 14 residues. Germline V lookup: CDR1 SGHNT, CDR2 YYREEE (reference sequence). The ends were cut back, 4 bases at V and 3 bases at J, with 8 bases in the middle. Here the CDR3 reads CASSRGGGANVLTF. Written as DNA, the CDR3 is TGTGCCAGCAGCAGGGGCGGTGGGGCCAACGTCCTGACTTTC.

The CDR3 spells CASSRIQVQETQYF. The CDR3 DNA is TGTGCCAGCAGCCGTATCCAGGTGCAGGAGACCCAGTACTTC. The V and J genes are TRBV7-2 and TRBJ2-5, with D unresolved. The V gene lost 5 bases and the J gene lost 5 bases, with 15 bases spanning the gap. CDR1 and CDR2 from the germline V gene are SGHTA and FQGNSA. CDR3 size: 14 residues.

V and J are TRBV7-2 and TRBJ2-3; TRBD1 matches at 10 bases. The germline gives CDR1 SGHTA, CDR2 FQGNSA. V dropped 2 bases and J dropped 0; count of bases not matched to a gene: 11. This CDR3 comprises 19 residues. CDR3 sequence (DNA): TGTGCCAGCAGCTTAAAAGGGACAGGGGTCGGGTGGAGCACAGATACGCAGTATTTT. Translation gives CASSLKGTGVGWSTDTQYF. The full variable domain, its missing parts supplied by reference TRBV7-2 and TRBJ2-3, is GAGVSQSPSNKVTEKGKDVELRCDPISGHTALYWYRQSLGQGLEFLIYFQGNSAPDKSGLPSDRFSAERTGGSVSTLTIQRTQQEDSAVYLCASSLKGTGVGWSTDTQYFGPGTRLTVL.

In this sample, this clone turned up a few times. J is TRBJ2-1 and V is TRBV4-2; 8 bases are a match to TRBD2. Germline values: CDR1 LGHNA, CDR2 YNFKEQ. Unmatched junction bases numbered 8, after V lost 5 bases and J lost 2 bases. The CDR3 runs to 16 residues. For the CDR3, the DNA is TGTGCCAGCAGCTTAGAGGGACTAGGCCCCTACAATGAGCAGTTCTTC. Its protein is CASSLEGLGPYNEQFF.

V gene TRBV30 combines with J gene TRBJ1-1; 8 bases fit TRBD1. The length of the CDR3 is 15 residues. V shed 0 bases and J 4 bases; nucleotides not matched to a gene: 7. Germline CDR1 is GTSNPN and CDR2 is SVGIG (reference sequence). CDR3 coding DNA: TGTGCCTGGAGTGTGCAGGGGGCGCGAGGCACTGAAGCTTTCTTT. Translating gives CAWSVQGARGTEAFF.

CDR3 nucleotide sequence: TGTGCCAGCAGTTATGAAAGAGGGACAGGGGCTGAAAAACTGTTTTTT. It specifies CASSYERGTGAEKLFF. The rearrangement uses TRBV6-6 and TRBJ1-4; 10 positions agree with TRBD1. The trim removed 3 bases at V and 7 bases at J, leaving 8 bases unmatched. Looked up from germline, CDR1 is MNHNY and CDR2 is SVGAGI (reference sequence). The CDR3 length is 16 residues.

This clone has at least ten counts. This CDR3 is CAWSPDGYEQYF. The CDR3 coding sequence is TGTGCCTGGAGTCCGGACGGGTACGAGCAGTACTTC. The chain recombines TRBV30 with TRBJ2-7, with D uncertain. This CDR3 spans 12 amino acids. Trimming pared 2 bases from V and 4 bases from J, leaving 9 bases between. Germline V gene sequence: CDR1 GTSNPN, CDR2 SVGIG (reference sequence).

This clone was seen at least ten times. This chain joins TRBV29-1 and TRBJ1-4; tentatively, D is TRBD1 (6 bases). Germline-derived CDR1 and CDR2 are SQVTM and ANQGSEA. The CDR3 has 11 amino acids. V shed 6 bases and J shed 4 bases, with 6 bases lying between them. The CDR3 nucleotides read TGCAGCGTGGGACATAATGAAAAACTGTTTTTT. Its protein product is CSVGHNEKLFF.

The chain employs TRBV4-3 and TRBJ1-1, with D possibly TRBD1 on 6 matching bases. From germline, CDR1 is LGHNA and CDR2 YSLEER. V was cut by 0 bases and J by 4 bases, with 18 bases left in between. This CDR3 comprises 17 residues. The CDR3 bases are TGCGCCAGCAGCCAAGAAAGCGCAGGGGTAGGAGGCACTGAAGCTTTCTTT. It is translated as CASSQESAGVGGTEAFF.